The 25 T cell receptor beta chains below all came from one sample that was sequenced in a study of blood T cell repertoires in COVID-19. The method was immunoSEQ multiplex PCR; TCRdb's version includes in-frame clones alone and lacks a portion of them. The sample shows 330,000 or so clones, about 90% of them seen only once. Sequences were obtained from PBMCs or T cells enriched from blood (not recorded which). All receptors derive from a woman between 25 and 40 years old who had recovered from COVID-19.

In its sample, this clone was seen once. The rearrangement links TRBV11-2 to TRBJ2-5, with 7 bases that match TRBD1. Looked up from germline, CDR1 is SGHAT and CDR2 is FQNNGV. The CDR3 spans 15 residues. Germline trimming cut 1 base from V and 0 bases from J; bases unmatched to any gene: 2. CDR3 loop: CASSLGDSHQETQYF. In nucleotides, the CDR3 is TGTGCCAGCAGCTTAGGGGACAGTCACCAAGAGACCCAGTACTTC.

J is TRBJ1-6 and V is TRBV9; D ambiguous. V lost 8 bases and J lost 0, with 12 bases in between. CDR3 size: 15 residues. Germline V CDR1 and CDR2: SGDLS, YYNGEE. In DNA form, the CDR3 reads TGTGCCAGTAACGAGGGCAGCTCCTATAATTCACCCCTCCACTTT. Its translation is CASNEGSSYNSPLHF.

V gene TRBV10-3 combines with J gene TRBJ2-2; TRBD2 matches 14 bases. The CDR3 has 17 amino acids. The germline V gene has CDR1 ENHRY and CDR2 SYGVKD. The V and J ends lost 6 bases and 7 bases, in that order; junction bases with no gene match: 10. Here the CDR3 reads CAIRILGLAGEVGELFF. In DNA form, the CDR3 reads TGTGCCATCAGAATACTGGGACTAGCGGGAGAGGTCGGGGAGCTGTTTTTT.

The CDR3 loop reads CASSQDTGTGELFF. Written as DNA, the CDR3 is TGCGCCAGCAGCCAAGATACTGGCACCGGGGAGCTGTTTTTT. The chain combines TRBV4-1 with TRBJ2-2, with D hard to call. Germline V gives CDR1 MGHRA, CDR2 YSYEKL. The CDR3 length is 14 residues. The V end was cut by 0 bases, the J end by 4 bases, with 6 bases between.

V is TRBV27 and J is TRBJ1-1; 9 bases are shared with TRBD1. The CDR3 consists of 16 residues. CDR1 is MNHEY and CDR2 is SMNVEV in the germline V gene (reference sequence). Trimming at V came to 8 bases and at J to 1 base, leaving 11 bases not matched to a gene. This chain's CDR3 is CASRPGTGPPNTEAFF. CDR3 coding DNA: TGTGCCAGCCGCCCCGGGACAGGGCCCCCGAACACTGAAGCTTTCTTT.

J is TRBJ2-7 and V is TRBV28, with D possibly being TRBD1 (6 bases). Germline loops: CDR1 MDHEN, CDR2 SYDVKM. V lost 7 bases and J lost 3, with 13 bases in between. The CDR3 has 13 amino acids. CDR3 residues: CASIRTASYEQYF. CDR3 DNA sequence: TGTGCCAGCATCCGGACAGCTAGCTACGAGCAGTACTTC.

This clone appeared a few times. The CDR3 loop reads CASSLGQGINSYGYTF. The CDR3 DNA sequence: TGTGCCAGCAGCTTAGGCCAGGGTATAAATTCCTATGGCTACACCTTC. The chain uses TRBV7-2 and TRBJ1-2; the D gene is possibly TRBD1 (5 bases). Germline assignment: CDR1 SGHTA and CDR2 FQGNSA. This CDR3 spans 16 amino acids. The germline V and J ends were trimmed by 1 base and 4 bases, with 16 bases remaining between them.

This clone was counted a single time. The rearrangement links TRBV18 to TRBJ2-7; 7 bases are shared with TRBD1. Unmatched junction bases numbered 10, after V lost 1 base and J lost 4 bases. The germline gives CDR1 KGHSH, CDR2 LQKENI. This CDR3 has 16 amino acids. The chain's CDR3 is CASSPQMTGSKYEQYF. In nucleotides, the CDR3 is TGTGCCAGCTCACCACAGATGACAGGGAGTAAGTACGAGCAGTACTTC.

This CDR3 reads CASTLSGGSYNEQFF. CDR3 in DNA: TGCGCCAGTACCTTGTCAGGGGGTTCCTACAATGAGCAGTTCTTC. V usage is TRBV5-1 and J usage is TRBJ2-1, with TRBD1 matching 7 bases. The trim removed 8 bases at V and 1 base at J, leaving 9 bases unmatched. Germline values: CDR1 SGHRS, CDR2 YFSETQ. CDR3 length: 15 amino acids.

The chain joins TRBV7-8 to TRBJ1-1; the D gene is possibly TRBD1 (5 bases). Trimming took 3 bases from V and 1 from J, leaving 9 bases between them. Germline V CDR1 and CDR2: SGHVS, FQNEAQ. CDR3 length: 14 residues. The CDR3 coding sequence is TGTGCCAGCAGCTTTGGTGGGGCGAACACTGAAGCTTTCTTT. Amino acids: CASSFGGANTEAFF.

The rearrangement links TRBV5-6 to TRBJ2-2, with TRBD2 identical over 13 bases. V was pared by 3 bases and J by 1 base, with 6 bases of the junction left unmatched. CDR1 is SGHDT, CDR2 YYEEEE, per germline. This CDR3 contains 18 residues. This chain's CDR3 is CASSSTSGGAWNTGELFF. The CDR3 DNA sequence: TGTGCCAGCAGCTCAACTAGCGGGGGGGCCTGGAACACCGGGGAGCTGTTTTTT.

The V and J genes are TRBV4-2 and TRBJ2-3; TRBD2 matches 9 bases. The trim removed 3 bases at V and 2 bases at J, leaving 9 bases unmatched. Germline V gene data show CDR1 as LGHNA and CDR2 as YNFKEQ. The CDR3 consists of 17 residues. The CDR3 here is CASSQTVAGANTDTQYF. CDR3 sequence (DNA): TGTGCCAGCAGCCAGACTGTAGCGGGAGCGAACACAGATACGCAGTATTTT.

This chain links TRBV19 with TRBJ1-4; the D gene is possibly TRBD1 (6 bases). The CDR3 covers 15 residues. Germline lookup yields CDR1 LNHDA and CDR2 SQIVND (reference sequence). Trimming removed 3 bases from V and 5 bases from J, with 13 bases in between. CDR3 protein: CASSMGAVGNEKLFF. Here the CDR3 DNA reads TGTGCCAGTAGTATGGGGGCAGTTGGGAATGAAAAACTGTTTTTT.

This clone has just one count. The chain has TRBV5-1 and TRBJ2-3, with 11 bases that match TRBD1. The V segment lost 6 bases and the J segment 4 bases; nucleotides outside the gene matches: 7. The CDR3 has 15 residues. Germline V gene data show CDR1 as SGHRS and CDR2 as YFSETQ. The CDR3 coding sequence is TGCGCCAGCACCAGGACAGGGGGCGACGCAGATACGCAGTATTTT. Amino acid sequence: CASTRTGGDADTQYF.

The chain carries TRBV11-1 and TRBJ2-7, with 8 bases that match TRBD2. With V trimmed by 4 bases and J by 2 bases, 1 base remained unmatched. The CDR3 spans 13 residues. CDR1 SGHAT and CDR2 FQDESV come from the germline V gene (reference sequence). Here the CDR3 reads CASSYSGTYEQYF. CDR3 nucleotide sequence: TGTGCCAGCAGCTATAGCGGGACCTACGAGCAGTACTTC.

The rearrangement links TRBV3-1 (or the pseudogene TRBV3-2) to TRBJ2-7; 9 bases are shared with TRBD2. V shed 1 base, J shed 3 bases, and the junction held 13 bases outside the gene matches. Germline V gene sequence: CDR1 LGHDT, CDR2 YNNKEL (reference sequence). The length of the CDR3 is 18 residues. CDR3 coding DNA: TGTGCCAGCAGCCAAGCGAAAGGCCTAGCGGGGTTTTACTACGAGCAGTACTTC. It encodes CASSQAKGLAGFYYEQYF.

This sequence joins TRBV7-9 and TRBJ2-2; TRBD2 matches at 9 bases. The CDR3 loop spans 17 amino acids. The ends lost 5 bases at V and 5 bases at J; junction bases unmatched: 12. Germline values: CDR1 SEHNR, CDR2 FQNEAQ (reference sequence). The CDR3 region is CASSPPIAGVGTGELFF. DNA for the CDR3: TGTGCCAGCAGCCCACCTATAGCGGGAGTGGGGACCGGGGAGCTGTTTTTT.

The chain uses TRBV3-1 (or the pseudogene TRBV3-2) and TRBJ2-3; D is ambiguous. The CDR3 loop spans 15 amino acids. The V end was cut by 4 bases, the J end by 0 bases, with 11 bases between. Per the germline V gene, CDR1 is LGHDT and CDR2 is YNNKEL (reference sequence). The CDR3 DNA reads TGTGCCAGCAGCCCCATACGGTTGAGCACAGATACGCAGTATTTT. The encoded protein is CASSPIRLSTDTQYF.

This chain uses TRBV27 with TRBJ2-4, with 9 positions matching TRBD1. V lost 6 bases, J lost 2 bases, and 5 bases stayed unmatched. Per germline, CDR1 MNHEY and CDR2 SMNVEV (reference sequence). The CDR3 consists of 15 residues. The CDR3 loop is CASSPTGGTKNIQYF. CDR3 DNA: TGTGCCAGCAGCCCGACAGGGGGAACCAAAAACATTCAGTACTTC.

This chain joins TRBV19 and TRBJ1-2, with 7 positions matching TRBD1. V was clipped by 3 bases and J by 7 bases; unmatched bases: 11. Germline V gene lookup returns CDR1 LNHDA and CDR2 SQIVND (reference sequence). The CDR3 loop spans 15 amino acids. CDR3 in amino acids: CASSMQARQGGGYTF. DNA for the CDR3: TGTGCCAGTAGTATGCAAGCAAGACAGGGTGGTGGCTACACCTTC.

The chain recombines TRBV18 with TRBJ2-3; TRBD2 matches at 8 bases. The CDR3 is made up of 16 amino acids. Germline assignment: CDR1 KGHSH and CDR2 LQKENI. The V gene end was trimmed by 0 bases and the J gene end by 6 bases; junction bases not matched to a gene: 8. The CDR3 loop is CASSPPVGGASDTQYF. In DNA, the CDR3 is TGTGCCAGCTCACCACCGGTCGGGGGGGCGTCTGATACGCAGTATTTT.

As DNA, the CDR3 is TGTGCCAGCAGGGGCAGCAGCACAGATACGCAGTATTTT. Translated, it gives CASRGSSTDTQYF. The V and J genes are TRBV2 and TRBJ2-3; D remains ambiguous. Looked up from germline, CDR1 is SNHLY and CDR2 is FYNNEI. This CDR3 comprises 13 residues. Trimming stripped 6 bases from V and 0 bases from J, with 7 bases between.

The rearrangement uses TRBV4-1 and TRBJ2-3, with 7 bases fitting TRBD1. From germline, CDR1 is MGHRA and CDR2 YSYEKL. This CDR3 has 14 amino acids. V shed 5 bases, J shed 6 bases, and the junction held 8 bases outside the gene matches. CDR3 region: CASSKGQADDTQYF. CDR3 DNA sequence: TGCGCCAGCAGCAAAGGACAGGCGGACGATACGCAGTATTTT.

This chain links TRBV19 with TRBJ1-1, with D maybe TRBD1 (6 bases). Trimming cost V 7 bases and J 2 bases, with 11 bases left between them. This CDR3 contains 13 residues. Germline-derived CDR1 and CDR2 are LNHDA and SQIVND (reference sequence). CDR3 in DNA: TGTGCCAGTAAAGGGGGGGCAAACACTGAAGCTTTCTTT. Translation: CASKGGANTEAFF. Full variable domain (remainder filled in from reference TRBV19 and TRBJ1-1): DGGITQSPKYLFRKEGQNVTLSCEQNLNHDAMYWYRQDPGQGLRLIYYSQIVNDFQKGDIAEGYSVSREKKESFPLTVTSAQKNPTAFYLCASKGGANTEAFFGQGTRLTVV.

The chain has TRBV7-9 and TRBJ1-4; D is unclear. The V gene's germline CDR1 is SEHNR and CDR2 FQNEAQ (reference sequence). V shed 4 bases and J shed 0 bases, with 12 bases lying between them. The CDR3 runs to 16 residues. The CDR3, as DNA: TGTGCCAGCAGCTGGGTGACTTCTGCAACTAATGAAAAACTGTTTTTT. Its protein is CASSWVTSATNEKLFF.